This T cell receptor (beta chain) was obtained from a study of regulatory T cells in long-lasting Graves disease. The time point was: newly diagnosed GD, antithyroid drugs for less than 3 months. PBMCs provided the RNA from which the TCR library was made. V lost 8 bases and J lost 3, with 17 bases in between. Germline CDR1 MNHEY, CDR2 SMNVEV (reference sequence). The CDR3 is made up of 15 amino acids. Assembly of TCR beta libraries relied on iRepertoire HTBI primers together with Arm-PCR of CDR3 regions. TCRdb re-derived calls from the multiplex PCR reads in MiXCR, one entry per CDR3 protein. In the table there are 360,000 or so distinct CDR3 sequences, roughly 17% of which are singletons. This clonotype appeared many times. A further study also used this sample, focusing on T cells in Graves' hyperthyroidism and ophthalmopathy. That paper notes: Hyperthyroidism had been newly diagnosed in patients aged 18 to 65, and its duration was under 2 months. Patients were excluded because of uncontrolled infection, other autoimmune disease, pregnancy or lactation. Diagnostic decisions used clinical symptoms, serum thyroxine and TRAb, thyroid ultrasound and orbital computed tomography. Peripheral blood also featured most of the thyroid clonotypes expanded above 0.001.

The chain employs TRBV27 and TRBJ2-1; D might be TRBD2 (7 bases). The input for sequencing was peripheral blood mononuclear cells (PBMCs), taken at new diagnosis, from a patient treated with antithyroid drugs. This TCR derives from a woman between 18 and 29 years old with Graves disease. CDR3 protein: CASWARGASYNEQFF. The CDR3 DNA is TGTGCCAGCTGGGCTCGGGGGGCGAGCTACAATGAGCAGTTCTTC.